One and the same sample provided the 17 T cell receptor beta chains below, sequenced in a study of blood T cell repertoires in COVID-19. TCRdb's table, derived via immunoSEQ multiplex PCR, lists solely in-frame clones and lacks some. The profile shows tens of thousands of clones, roughly 87% of them singletons. The sequencing sample was made of peripheral blood. The receptors were gathered from a man aged 60 to 69 with active COVID-19.

The rearrangement uses TRBV19 and TRBJ2-1; weak D call: TRBD2 (5 bases). Between the trimmed V and J ends, which lost 7 bases and 3 bases, there was a span of 7 bases. Germline CDR1 LNHDA, CDR2 SQIVND (reference sequence). The CDR3 loop spans 12 amino acids. CDR3 in amino acids: CASTGNYNEQFF. The DNA for the CDR3 is TGTGCCAGTACCGGGAACTACAATGAGCAGTTCTTC.

This clone was detected only once. The V gene is TRBV28, the J gene TRBJ1-2; no clear D gene. Trimming pared 1 base from V and 6 bases from J, leaving 6 bases between. This CDR3 contains 12 residues. Germline CDR1 and CDR2: MDHEN and SYDVKM. CDR3 protein: CASSLYGDGYTF. In nucleotides, the CDR3 is TGTGCCAGCAGTTTATACGGGGATGGCTACACCTTC.

This chain connects TRBV9 to TRBJ1-6; 8 bases are a match to TRBD1. The ends lost 3 bases at V and 8 bases at J; junction bases unmatched: 4. Germline V lookup: CDR1 SGDLS, CDR2 YYNGEE. The CDR3 sequence is 14 residues long. As DNA, the CDR3 is TGTGCCAGCAGCGCACAGGGGGACGATTCACCCCTCCACTTT. It codes for CASSAQGDDSPLHF.

V usage is TRBV7-9 and J usage is TRBJ1-6; TRBD1 might be the D (6 bases). The V end lost 7 bases, the J end lost 10 bases, and 23 bases lay between the germline ends. The CDR3 runs 16 residues. In germline, CDR1 is SEHNR, CDR2 FQNEAQ (reference sequence). CDR3 loop: CASTRISGTTKSPLHF. As DNA, the CDR3 is TGTGCCAGCACCCGAATTTCCGGGACAACGAAATCACCCCTCCACTTT.

J is TRBJ1-2 and V is TRBV19; 7 nucleotides match TRBD1. V shed 5 bases and J 7 bases; nucleotides not matched to a gene: 10. The CDR3 sequence is 14 residues long. Germline V gene sequence: CDR1 LNHDA, CDR2 SQIVND (reference sequence). Here the CDR3 reads CASSPQQGLGGYTF. CDR3 sequence (DNA): TGTGCCAGTAGTCCTCAACAGGGGCTTGGTGGCTACACCTTC. The full variable domain, rest sourced from reference TRBV19 and TRBJ1-2, is DGGITQSPKYLFRKEGQNVTLSCEQNLNHDAMYWYRQDPGQGLRLIYYSQIVNDFQKGDIAEGYSVSREKKESFPLTVTSAQKNPTAFYLCASSPQQGLGGYTFGSGTRLTVV.

V is TRBV18 and J is TRBJ2-7, with 7 bases that match TRBD2. With V trimmed by 2 bases and J by 7 bases, 5 bases remained unmatched. Germline V gene lookup returns CDR1 KGHSH and CDR2 LQKENI. This CDR3 is built from 13 residues. CDR3 sequence reads: CASSPGIGGEQYF. The CDR3 nucleotides are TGTGCCAGCTCACCAGGGATCGGGGGGGAGCAGTACTTC.

V is TRBV11-3 and J is TRBJ2-3, with 10 bases that match TRBD2. V was clipped by 5 bases and J by 3 bases; unmatched bases: 5. CDR3 length: 15 amino acids. Germline CDR1 and CDR2: SGHNT and YENEEA. CDR3 residues: CASSQRTSGTDTQYF. DNA of the CDR3: TGTGCCAGCAGCCAGAGGACTAGCGGAACAGATACGCAGTATTTT.

As regards this clone: One end of the junction varies from germline; a read error may be responsible. This chain uses TRBV7-7 with TRBJ2-5; D is unresolved. The CDR3 is 13 residues long. CDR1 and CDR2 (germline): SSHAT, FNYEAQ (reference sequence). The CDR3: CASSLDTKETQYF. The CDR3 bases are TGTGCTAGCAGCTTAGACACAAAAGAGACCCAGTACTTC.

The chain couples TRBV7-9 to TRBJ1-5; D is ambiguous. The germline gives CDR1 SEHNR, CDR2 FQNEAQ (reference sequence). CDR3 size: 13 residues. The ends were cut back, 5 bases at V and 2 bases at J, with 7 bases in the middle. DNA for the CDR3: TGTGCCAGCAGCCCCTCGGGCAATCAGCCCCAGCATTTT. Its protein is CASSPSGNQPQHF.

CDR3 DNA sequence: TGTGCCAGCAGTCCACAGGGGTTTGATGGCTACACCTTC. This encodes CASSPQGFDGYTF. The J gene is TRBJ1-2, the V gene TRBV7-2, with 7 bases identical to TRBD1. Germline CDR1 reads SGHTA; CDR2 reads FQGNSA. This CDR3 is 13 amino acids long. Unmatched junction bases numbered 7, after V lost 6 bases and J lost 6 bases. The entire variable domain, with the rest obtained from reference TRBV7-2 and TRBJ1-2, is as follows: GAGVSQSPSNKVTEKGKDVELRCDPISGHTALYWYRQSLGQGLEFLIYFQGNSAPDKSGLPSDRFSAERTGGSVSTLTIQRTQQEDSAVYLCASSPQGFDGYTFGSGTRLTVV.

The chain carries TRBV6-2 or TRBV6-3 and TRBJ2-3; 9 positions match TRBD1. Germline V gene data show CDR1 as MNHEY and CDR2 as SVGEGT. V was pared by 6 bases and J by 3 bases, with 4 bases of the junction left unmatched. CDR3 length: 14 amino acids. CDR3 region: CASSKTGGTDTQYF. In DNA, the CDR3 is TGTGCCAGCAGCAAGACAGGGGGGACAGATACGCAGTATTTT.

The genes are TRBV4-2 and TRBJ2-5, with 8 bases identical to TRBD1. The CDR3 loop spans 13 amino acids. Trimming removed 3 bases from V and 5 bases from J; junction bases left unmatched: 2. The V gene's germline CDR1 is LGHNA and CDR2 YNFKEQ. The CDR3 region is CASSQDRAETQYF. The DNA for the CDR3 is TGTGCCAGCAGCCAGGACAGGGCGGAGACCCAGTACTTC.

This chain connects TRBV24-1 to TRBJ2-1; possible D gene TRBD2, 10 bases. The CDR3 has 16 residues. V lost 4 bases and J 6 bases, leaving 18 bases between the germline ends. CDR1 is KGHDR, CDR2 SFDVKD, per germline. The CDR3 DNA follows: TGTGCCACCAGTGAATCACTAGCGGGACAGGGCAATGAGCAGTTCTTC. As protein: CATSESLAGQGNEQFF.

The V call is TRBV7-9, the J call TRBJ1-2, with TRBD1 matching over 8 bases. V dropped 4 bases and J dropped 6; count of bases not matched to a gene: 7. CDR1 SEHNR and CDR2 FQNEAQ come from the germline V gene (reference sequence). CDR3 size: 14 residues. The CDR3 region has the DNA TGTGCCAGCAGCTCCCGAGGACAGGGAGATGGCTACACCTTC. Protein: CASSSRGQGDGYTF.

The rearrangement links TRBV6-6 to TRBJ2-3, with D unresolved. V lost 6 bases, J lost 6 bases, and 10 bases lay in between. The germline gives CDR1 MNHNY, CDR2 SVGAGI (reference sequence). The CDR3 consists of 12 residues. The CDR3 DNA sequence: TGTGCCAGCAGCCTCAGTGGTGATACGCAGTATTTT. Protein product: CASSLSGDTQYF.

This clone appeared a single time. This chain links TRBV10-3 with TRBJ2-7; D possibly corresponds to TRBD2 (6 bases). Germline assignment: CDR1 ENHRY and CDR2 SYGVKD. Trimming pared 2 bases from V and 5 bases from J, leaving 13 bases between. The CDR3 is 14 amino acids. This CDR3 reads CAISETRPGDEQYF. The CDR3 DNA follows: TGTGCCATCAGTGAGACCCGCCCGGGGGACGAGCAGTACTTC.

This chain uses TRBV5-1 with TRBJ2-5, with 7 bases identical to TRBD1. The CDR3 runs 13 residues. Germline CDR1 and CDR2: SGHRS and YFSETQ. After removal of 4 bases from V and 4 bases from J, the junction contained 4 bases not matched to a gene. CDR3 coding DNA: TGCGCCAGCAGCGTGAGGGACAGAGAGACCCAGTACTTC. It translates to CASSVRDRETQYF.